These 7 T cell receptor beta chains were sequenced from one sample in a study of shared clonotypes between healthy human individuals. Naive-designated CD8 cells lacked CD45RO, were positively enriched for CCR7, and omitted terminally differentiated effector memory CD45RA+ cells. Repertoires were generated with immunoSEQ multiplex PCR, while TCRdb's copy carries only in-frame clones and drops some. The sample records just over 2,000,000 clones, just under 95% being singletons. Sequencing used naive CD8+ T cells sorted from blood. The receptors come from a man younger than 35 in good health.

The CDR3 sequence: CASSVTDSSYGYTF. CDR3 bases: TGTGCCAGCAGCGTAACCGACAGCAGCTATGGCTACACCTTC. V and J are TRBV9 and TRBJ1-2; the D gene is possibly TRBD1 (5 bases). Germline V gene lookup returns CDR1 SGDLS and CDR2 YYNGEE. V dropped 1 base and J dropped 4 bases, with 11 bases sitting between them. There are 14 residues in the CDR3.

The DNA for the CDR3 is TGTGCCAGCCGGACGTTCATGAACACTGAAGCTTTCTTT. This sequence encodes CASRTFMNTEAFF. The chain uses TRBV19 and TRBJ1-1; no definite D call. Per germline, CDR1 LNHDA and CDR2 SQIVND (reference sequence). The CDR3 extends over 13 amino acids. Trimming pared 9 bases from V and 0 bases from J, leaving 11 bases between.

The V and J genes are TRBV5-4 and TRBJ2-5, with D tentatively TRBD2 (6 bases). The CDR3 contains 15 residues. V lost 4 bases and J 2 bases, leaving 15 bases between the germline ends. Germline V CDR1 and CDR2: SGHNT, YYREEE (reference sequence). The CDR3 DNA follows: TGTGCCAGCAGCGACCGGGGGACCCTACAAGAGACCCAGTACTTC. As protein: CASSDRGTLQETQYF.

This chain joins TRBV27 and TRBJ1-2; no definite D call. V was clipped by 3 bases and J by 4 bases, with 18 bases between them. Germline V gives CDR1 MNHEY, CDR2 SMNVEV (reference sequence). This CDR3 region has 16 residues. The CDR3 nucleotides are TGTGCCAGCAGTTTTCTGGCAGGAGGGATTTTCTATGGCTACACCTTC. Translation: CASSFLAGGIFYGYTF.

This clone has a single count. The rearrangement joins TRBV7-8 to TRBJ2-5; the D gene is possibly TRBD1 (5 bases). The CDR3 runs 14 residues. The V gene lost 5 bases and the J gene lost 5 bases, with 15 bases spanning the gap. CDR1 and CDR2 from the germline V gene are SGHVS and FQNEAQ. Here the CDR3 DNA reads TGTGCCAGCAGCCCAGGGCCAGTGAGGGAGACCCAGTACTTC. The encoded protein is CASSPGPVRETQYF.

The chain carries TRBV19 and TRBJ1-1; D not certain. The V end was cut by 3 bases, the J end by 5 bases, with 19 bases between. Germline lookup yields CDR1 LNHDA and CDR2 SQIVND (reference sequence). The CDR3 covers 16 residues. CDR3 loop: CASSMIKGVVDTEAFF. The CDR3 nucleotides read TGTGCCAGTAGTATGATTAAGGGAGTGGTGGATACTGAAGCTTTCTTT.

The chain combines TRBV5-6 with TRBJ2-1; D not resolved. Germline CDR1 reads SGHDT; CDR2 reads YYEEEE. This CDR3 has 13 amino acids. Trimming stripped 4 bases from V and 4 bases from J, with 9 bases between. CDR3 DNA: TGTGCCAGCAGCGATAACACGTACAATGAGCAGTTCTTC. It encodes CASSDNTYNEQFF.